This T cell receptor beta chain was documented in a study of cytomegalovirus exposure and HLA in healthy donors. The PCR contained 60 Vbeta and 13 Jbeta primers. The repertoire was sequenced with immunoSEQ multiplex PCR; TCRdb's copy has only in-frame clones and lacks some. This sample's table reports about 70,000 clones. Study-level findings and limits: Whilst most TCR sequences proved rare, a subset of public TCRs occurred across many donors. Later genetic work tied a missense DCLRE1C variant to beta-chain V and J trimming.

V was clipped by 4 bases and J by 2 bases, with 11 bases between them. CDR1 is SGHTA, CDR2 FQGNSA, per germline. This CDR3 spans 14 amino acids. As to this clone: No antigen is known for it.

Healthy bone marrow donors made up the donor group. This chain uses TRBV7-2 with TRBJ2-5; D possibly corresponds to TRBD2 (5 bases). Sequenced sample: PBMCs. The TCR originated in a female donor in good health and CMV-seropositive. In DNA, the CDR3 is TGTGCCAGCAGCTGGGAGAACAGTCAAGAGACCCAGTACTTC. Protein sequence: CASSWENSQETQYF.